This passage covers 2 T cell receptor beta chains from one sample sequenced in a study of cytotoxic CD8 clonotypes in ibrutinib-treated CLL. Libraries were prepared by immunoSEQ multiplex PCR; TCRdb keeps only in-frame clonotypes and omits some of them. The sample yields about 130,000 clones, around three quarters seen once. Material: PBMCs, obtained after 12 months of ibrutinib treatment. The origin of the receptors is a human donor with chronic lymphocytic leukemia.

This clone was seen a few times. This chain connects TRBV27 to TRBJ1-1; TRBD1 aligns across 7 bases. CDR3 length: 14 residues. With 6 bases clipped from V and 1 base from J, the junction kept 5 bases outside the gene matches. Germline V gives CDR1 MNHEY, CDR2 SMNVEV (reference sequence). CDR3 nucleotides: TGTGCCAGCAGCAAGGACAGGAGGAACACTGAAGCTTTCTTT. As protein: CASSKDRRNTEAFF.

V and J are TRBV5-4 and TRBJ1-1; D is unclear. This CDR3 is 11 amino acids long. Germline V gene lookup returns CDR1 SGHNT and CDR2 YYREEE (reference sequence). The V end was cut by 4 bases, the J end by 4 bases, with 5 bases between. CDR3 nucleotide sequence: TGTGCCAGCAGCCTTCGCACTGAAGCTTTCTTT. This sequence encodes CASSLRTEAFF.